What follows is one T cell receptor (beta chain) and its context. The antigen is not known. The record originates from a study of T cell responses to AZD1222 COVID-19 vaccine. Study-level information: Pooling covered second doses at about 4 or about 12 weeks. Broader study findings: Donor demographics were predominantly white British with a female majority; clonal diversity may be underestimated. Repertoires were sampled only after the peak T cell response. Only a handful of AZD1222 recipients tested seropositive at baseline.

V was trimmed by 5 bases and J by 4 bases, leaving 14 bases between them. The CDR3 contains 15 residues. Germline V CDR1 and CDR2: SEHNR, FQNEAQ (reference sequence). Method: immunoSEQ multiplex PCR; TCRdb's copy keeps in-frame clones and lacks some. Altogether 140,000 or so clones are present, approximately 90% being singletons, with the ten largest covering approximately 1.5%. The receptor's source is an adult in good health. This rearrangement joins TRBV7-9 to TRBJ2-2; D may be TRBD2 (5 bases). Sequences were derived from peripheral blood, sampled on day 0 of AZD1222 vaccination. The CDR3 coding sequence is TGTGCCAGCAGCCCCAGGAGCGAGGGCACCGGGGAGCTGTTTTTT. Its protein is CASSPRSEGTGELFF.